This is a list of T cell receptor beta chains from one sample in a study of cytomegalovirus exposure and HLA in healthy donors. The assay was immunoSEQ multiplex PCR, and TCRdb's table has in-frame clones only and misses some. This sample has 140,000 to 150,000 clones, with almost 80% found just once. The sequencing sample was made of PBMCs. The receptors were gathered from a woman between 25 and 40 years old in good health and CMV-seronegative. Both conserved end residues are trimmed from each CDR3. Some rows mark clone size as missing; the rest say once, few, many or name a class of expanded clone.

CDR3aa: ASSFGLAGNNEQF
v_gene: TRBV7-9
j_gene: TRBJ2-1
abundance: .

CDR3aa: ASSPAGDGAYNEQF
v_gene: TRBV7-3
j_gene: TRBJ2-1
abundance: .

CDR3aa: ASSQVSLFRDRPNYGYT
v_gene: TRBV4-1
j_gene: TRBJ1-2
abundance: .

CDR3aa: ASSRQGTEAF
v_gene: TRBV7-9
j_gene: TRBJ1-1
abundance: .

CDR3aa: AWRIPLGGPTANYGYT
v_gene: TRBV30
j_gene: TRBJ1-2
abundance: .

CDR3aa: ASSSSGTGTVSGELF
v_gene: TRBV5-1
j_gene: TRBJ2-2
abundance: once

CDR3aa: ASSAGGAVQETQY
v_gene: TRBV2
j_gene: TRBJ2-5
abundance: .

CDR3aa: AWSSGTGGRETQY
v_gene: TRBV30
j_gene: TRBJ2-5
abundance: .

CDR3aa: ASSGRGGAYEQY
v_gene: TRBV6-1
j_gene: TRBJ2-7
abundance: .

CDR3aa: ASSPDSQETQY
v_gene: TRBV7-7
j_gene: TRBJ2-5
abundance: .

CDR3aa: ASSETSTENTEAF
v_gene: TRBV9
j_gene: TRBJ1-1
abundance: .

CDR3aa: ASSLGGSGNEQF
v_gene: TRBV7-6
j_gene: TRBJ2-1
abundance: .

CDR3aa: ASSDGYNEQF
v_gene: TRBV6-1
j_gene: TRBJ2-1
abundance: .

CDR3aa: ASSAAGSSYGYT
v_gene: TRBV5-1
j_gene: TRBJ1-2
abundance: .

CDR3aa: ATTAGGGVNTGELF
v_gene: TRBV15
j_gene: TRBJ2-2
abundance: .

CDR3aa: ASRLNRGRKTGELF
v_gene: TRBV11-2
j_gene: TRBJ2-2
abundance: .

CDR3aa: AWARGRDYGYT
v_gene: TRBV30
j_gene: TRBJ1-2
abundance: .

CDR3aa: ASSLELAGADTQY
v_gene: TRBV5-1
j_gene: TRBJ2-3
abundance: once

CDR3aa: ATSRFTGGASTGELF
v_gene: TRBV15
j_gene: TRBJ2-2
abundance: .

CDR3aa: ASSSPGQAQETQY
v_gene: TRBV27
j_gene: TRBJ2-5
abundance: .

CDR3aa: ASSRQEGYGYT
v_gene: TRBV19
j_gene: TRBJ1-2
abundance: .

CDR3aa: ASSAGPLDYGYT
v_gene: TRBV5-6
j_gene: TRBJ1-2
abundance: few

CDR3aa: ASSLEGLGVGGYT
v_gene: TRBV7-9
j_gene: TRBJ1-2
abundance: .

CDR3aa: ASSRGTGGTGELF
v_gene: TRBV5-4
j_gene: TRBJ2-2
abundance: .

CDR3aa: ASSPNELDGYT
v_gene: TRBV9
j_gene: TRBJ1-2
abundance: .

CDR3aa: ASSVPGTDTQY
v_gene: TRBV6-1
j_gene: TRBJ2-3
abundance: .

CDR3aa: ASSQVGGNTGELF
v_gene: TRBV4-3
j_gene: TRBJ2-2
abundance: .

CDR3aa: ASSAKAPSSGNTIY
v_gene: TRBV6-1
j_gene: TRBJ1-3
abundance: .

CDR3aa: ASSFGSRNYGYT
v_gene: TRBV7-2
j_gene: TRBJ1-2
abundance: .

CDR3aa: ASSFGGSTGELF
v_gene: TRBV5-4
j_gene: TRBJ2-2
abundance: once

CDR3aa: ASKGESYEQY
v_gene: TRBV6-1
j_gene: TRBJ2-7
abundance: .

CDR3aa: ASSLGQGHTNGYT
v_gene: TRBV7-9
j_gene: TRBJ1-2
abundance: .

CDR3aa: ASRKWGADTGELF
v_gene: TRBV19
j_gene: TRBJ2-2
abundance: .

CDR3aa: ASSAGVGQNTEAF
v_gene: TRBV10-1
j_gene: TRBJ1-1
abundance: .

CDR3aa: ASSPLGLAGSYEQY
v_gene: TRBV27
j_gene: TRBJ2-7
abundance: .

CDR3aa: ASSLFGGSTDTQY
v_gene: TRBV11-2
j_gene: TRBJ2-3
abundance: .

CDR3aa: ASSDPGSPRGYT
v_gene: TRBV6-1
j_gene: TRBJ1-2
abundance: many

CDR3aa: ASSQDSGYEQY
v_gene: TRBV4-2
j_gene: TRBJ2-7
abundance: few

CDR3aa: AISETSGVRTDTQY
v_gene: TRBV10-3
j_gene: TRBJ2-3
abundance: .

CDR3aa: ASSLFPRVADYEQY
v_gene: TRBV5-6
j_gene: TRBJ2-7
abundance: .

CDR3aa: ASSSTEDREYNEQF
v_gene: TRBV2
j_gene: TRBJ2-1
abundance: .

CDR3aa: ASSIDRGNTEAF
v_gene: TRBV19
j_gene: TRBJ1-1
abundance: .

CDR3aa: ASNTGINEQF
v_gene: TRBV2
j_gene: TRBJ2-1
abundance: .